A single sample gave rise to the 6 T cell receptor beta chains below, sequenced in a study of technical replicates of blood from several donors. TCRdb keeps only in-frame clones here, not all; method: immunoSEQ multiplex PCR. The profile shows about 85,000 clones, roughly 94% of them singletons. The sequenced sample was T cells isolated from PBMCs. Receptors were obtained from a human donor in good health.

The chain has TRBV25-1 and TRBJ1-2; D is unclear. Germline V CDR1 and CDR2: MGHDK, SYGVNS. The CDR3 is 17 residues long. Trimming took off 3 bases at V and 0 bases at J, with 17 bases between the two ends. CDR3 sequence reads: CASSDRRGGTPNYGYTF. The CDR3 DNA is TGTGCCAGCAGTGACCGGCGGGGAGGTACGCCTAACTATGGCTACACCTTC.

The V and J genes are TRBV28 and TRBJ1-3, with a weak D call TRBD1 (6 bases). This CDR3 has 15 residues. The V end was cut by 4 bases, the J end by 2 bases, with 12 bases between. Germline CDR1 reads MDHEN; CDR2 reads SYDVKM. The CDR3 reads CASSSTGRAGNTIYF. For the CDR3, the DNA is TGTGCCAGCAGTTCGACAGGTCGGGCTGGAAACACCATATATTTT.

The V gene is TRBV5-1, the J gene TRBJ1-1; TRBD1 is a possible D gene (5 bases). V was pared by 0 bases and J by 1 base, with 10 bases between. Germline values: CDR1 SGHRS, CDR2 YFSETQ. The length of the CDR3 is 15 residues. This chain's CDR3 is CASSLDRQGNTEAFF. The CDR3 DNA reads as TGCGCCAGCAGCTTGGATCGTCAGGGGAACACTGAAGCTTTCTTT.

The chain combines TRBV5-4 with TRBJ2-1, with 10 nucleotides matching TRBD2. The CDR3 has 15 amino acids. After removal of 4 bases from V and 7 bases from J, the junction contained 8 bases not matched to a gene. Germline V gives CDR1 SGHNT, CDR2 YYREEE (reference sequence). Here the CDR3 reads CASSDERGGRNEQFF. The CDR3 DNA sequence: TGTGCCAGCAGCGACGAGCGGGGGGGCCGGAATGAGCAGTTCTTC. Supplemented by reference TRBV5-4 and TRBJ2-1, the full variable domain reads ETGVTQSPTHLIKTRGQQVTLRCSSQSGHNTVSWYQQALGQGPQFIFQYYREEENGRGNFPPRFSGLQFPNYSSELNVNALELDDSALYLCASSDERGGRNEQFFGPGTRLTVL.

The J gene is TRBJ2-1, the V gene TRBV5-4; a possible D gene is TRBD2 (5 bases). Looked up from germline, CDR1 is SGHNT and CDR2 is YYREEE (reference sequence). V lost 0 bases and J lost 9, with 7 bases in between. The CDR3 loop spans 12 amino acids. The CDR3 loop is CASSLASGEQFF. CDR3 in DNA: TGTGCCAGCAGCTTGGCCAGCGGTGAGCAGTTCTTC. Looking up the rest from reference TRBV5-4 and TRBJ2-1 gives the full variable domain: ETGVTQSPTHLIKTRGQQVTLRCSSQSGHNTVSWYQQALGQGPQFIFQYYREEENGRGNFPPRFSGLQFPNYSSELNVNALELDDSALYLCASSLASGEQFFGPGTRLTVL.

This chain joins TRBV6-1 and TRBJ1-1; a possible D gene is TRBD1 (6 bases). The germline V and J ends were trimmed by 0 bases and 3 bases, with 17 bases remaining between them. Germline CDR1 is MNHNS and CDR2 is SASEGT. The CDR3 contains 17 residues. The CDR3 bases are TGTGCCAGCAGTGAAGCGCGGGGGCCAGGACGACACACTGAAGCTTTCTTT. It codes for CASSEARGPGRHTEAFF.